The rows below give T cell receptor beta chains drawn from one sample of a study of blood T cell repertoires in COVID-19. Assay: immunoSEQ multiplex PCR; the TCRdb copy retains only in-frame clones and omits some. Among some 250,000 clones listed, 70% to 90% were seen once. The sequenced material came from peripheral blood. These receptors were taken from a woman in her 30s with COVID-19, enrolled during active disease. The conserved cysteine and the conserved F or W are not part of the CDR3 here.

V gene | CDR3 protein
TRBV5-1 | ASSSGPTSGGANTGELF
TRBV5-6 | ASSLAGYSTSGGSEAQY
TRBV6-1 | AGGRETQY
TRBV7-9 | ASSLGTGIMNTEAF
TRBV7-2 | ASSLGGGAGGYT
TRBV29-1 | SVTGFLGTATGTGELF
TRBV2 | ASSEGLAGGSTDTQY
TRBV7-2 | ASSLGLGLGGCFNQPQH
TRBV27 | ASSIGGLGELF
TRBV19 | ASSGGGGADIQY